The 3 T cell receptor beta chains reported below all come from one sample, sequenced in a study of Graves' ophthalmopathy and Graves' hyperthyroidism. Amplifying from RNA transcripts, the study obtained TCR beta CDR3 regions. First-round RT-PCR employed HTBI primers, with a second-round multiplex PCR after it. Each CDR3 protein gets one entry after TCRdb re-called the multiplex PCR reads with MiXCR. This sample has 170,000 or so distinct CDR3 sequences, with under 45% found just once. The sequencing input was peripheral blood. These receptors all stem from a man aged 30-40 years with Graves' ophthalmopathy.

This clonotype was observed many times. The rearrangement uses TRBV6-2 or TRBV6-3 and TRBJ2-7; 11 bases align to TRBD1. This CDR3 has 14 amino acids. Losses at the gene ends were 7 bases for V and 2 bases for J; bases not matched to a gene: 4. Germline V gene data show CDR1 as MNHEY and CDR2 as SVGEGT. CDR3 amino acids: CASTEGQGAYEQYF. The CDR3, as DNA: TGTGCCAGCACTGAGGGACAGGGGGCCTACGAGCAGTACTTC.

This clonotype was recorded many times. The genes are TRBV18 and TRBJ2-5; TRBD2 is a possible D gene (5 bases). CDR1 and CDR2 (germline): KGHSH, LQKENI. Trimming cost V 2 bases and J 5 bases, with 15 bases left between them. This CDR3 spans 15 amino acids. The CDR3: CASSPTSRARETQYF. CDR3 coding DNA: TGTGCCAGCTCACCAACTTCGAGGGCTCGGGAGACCCAGTACTTC.

In its sample, this clonotype was seen many times. The rearrangement joins TRBV5-1 to TRBJ1-5, with unresolved D. The V end lost 1 base, the J end lost 0 bases, and 8 bases lay between the germline ends. This CDR3 has 15 residues. Germline CDR1 reads SGHRS; CDR2 reads YFSETQ. In DNA form, the CDR3 reads TGCGCCAGCAGCTTGAGCGGGAGTAGCAATCAGCCCCAGCATTTT. This encodes CASSLSGSSNQPQHF.